The 2 T cell receptor beta chains in this list originate from one sample, sequenced in a study of shared T cell receptors in the human thymus. TCRdb's copy holds only in-frame clones and misses some; the assay was immunoSEQ multiplex PCR. The sample consists of about 610,000 clones, around nine tenths of them appearing once. The data were also submitted as part of a second study, on human thymus T cells.

The sequenced material came from thymocytes. These receptors all stem from a boy younger than two with a congenital heart defect.

The rearrangement links TRBV14 to TRBJ2-7, with 8 bases matching TRBD1. The CDR3 is 17 residues long. Per the germline V gene, CDR1 is SGHDN and CDR2 is FVKESK. J lost 3 bases, V lost 2 bases, and 12 bases had no gene match. The CDR3 DNA follows: TGTGCCAGCAGCCAACGTTTTACAGGGGGTCGGAACTACGAGCAGTACTTC. Residues: CASSQRFTGGRNYEQYF. Drawing the rest from reference TRBV14 and TRBJ2-7, the complete variable domain is EAGVTQFPSHSVIEKGQTVTLRCDPISGHDNLYWYRRVMGKEIKFLLHFVKESKQDESGMPNNRFLAERTGGTYSTLKVQPAELEDSGVYFCASSQRFTGGRNYEQYFGPGTRLTVT.

The chain recombines TRBV4-1 with TRBJ2-1; 7 bases agree with TRBD1. Unmatched junction bases numbered 24, after V lost 4 bases and J lost 0 bases. This CDR3 region has 22 residues. Germline assignment: CDR1 MGHRA and CDR2 YSYEKL. In DNA, the CDR3 is TGCGCCAGCAGCCGAGACCCCACTAGTATGAACGCCGGGACAGCCTCCTACAATGAGCAGTTCTTC. Residues: CASSRDPTSMNAGTASYNEQFF.